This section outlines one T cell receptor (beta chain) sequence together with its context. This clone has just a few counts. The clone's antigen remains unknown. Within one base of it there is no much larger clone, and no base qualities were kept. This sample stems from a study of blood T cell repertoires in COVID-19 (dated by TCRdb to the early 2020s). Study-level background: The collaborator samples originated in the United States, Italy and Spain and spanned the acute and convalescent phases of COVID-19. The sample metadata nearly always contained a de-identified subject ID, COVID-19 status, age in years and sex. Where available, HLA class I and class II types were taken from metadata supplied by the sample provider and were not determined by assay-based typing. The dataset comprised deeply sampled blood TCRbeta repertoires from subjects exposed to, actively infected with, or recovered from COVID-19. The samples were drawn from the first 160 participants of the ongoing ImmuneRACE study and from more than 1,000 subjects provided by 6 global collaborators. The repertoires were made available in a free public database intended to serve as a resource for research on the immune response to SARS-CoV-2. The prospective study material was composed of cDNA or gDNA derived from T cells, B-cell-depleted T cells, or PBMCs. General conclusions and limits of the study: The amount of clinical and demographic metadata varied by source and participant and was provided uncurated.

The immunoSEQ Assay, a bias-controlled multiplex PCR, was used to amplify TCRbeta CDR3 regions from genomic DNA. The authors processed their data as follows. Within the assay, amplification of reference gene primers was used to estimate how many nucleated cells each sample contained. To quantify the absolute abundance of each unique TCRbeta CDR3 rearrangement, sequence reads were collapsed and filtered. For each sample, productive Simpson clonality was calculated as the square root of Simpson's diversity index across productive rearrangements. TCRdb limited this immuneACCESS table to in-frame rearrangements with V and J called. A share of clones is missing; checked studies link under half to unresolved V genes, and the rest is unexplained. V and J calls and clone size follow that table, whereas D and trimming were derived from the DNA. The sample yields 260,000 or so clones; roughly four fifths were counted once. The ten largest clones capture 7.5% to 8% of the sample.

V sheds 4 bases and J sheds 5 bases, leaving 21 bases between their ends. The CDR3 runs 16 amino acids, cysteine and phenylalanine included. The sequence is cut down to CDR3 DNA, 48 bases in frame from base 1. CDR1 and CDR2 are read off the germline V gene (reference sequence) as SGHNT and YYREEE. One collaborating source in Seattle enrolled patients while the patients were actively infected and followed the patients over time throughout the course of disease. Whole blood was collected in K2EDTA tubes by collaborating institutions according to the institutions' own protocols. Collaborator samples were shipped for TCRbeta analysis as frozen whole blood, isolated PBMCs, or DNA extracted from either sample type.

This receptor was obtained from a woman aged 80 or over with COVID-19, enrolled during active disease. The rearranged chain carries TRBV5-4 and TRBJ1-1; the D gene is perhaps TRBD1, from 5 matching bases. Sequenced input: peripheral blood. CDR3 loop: CASSQGALQLGTEAFF. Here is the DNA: TGTGCCAGCAGCCAAGGGGCCCTACAGTTAGGAACTGAAGCTTTCTTT.